This T cell receptor (beta chain) was captured by sequencing in a study of CD8+ T cells in alopecia areata. In each case, RNA was isolated and then reverse transcribed into cDNA as the sequencing template. Method: immunoSEQ multiplex PCR; TCRdb's copy keeps in-frame clones and lacks some. Here the sample spans approximately 180,000 clones, about 55% being singletons. General observations from the study: While tofacitinib was given, many expanded lesional clones persisted in scalp and blood. Clonality was higher in lesional than normal scalp, especially in alopecia totalis/universalis.

This sample's treatment: oral pan-JAK inhibitor, 5-10 mg twice daily. Peripheral blood samples and lesional scalp punch biopsies were obtained from alopecia areata patients. The sorting of PBMCs gave CD4+ and CD8+ T cells. The CDR3 loop spans 13 amino acids. Germline CDR1 reads PRHDT; CDR2 reads FYEKMQ (reference sequence). V was shortened by 0 bases and J by 4 bases, with 6 bases between the two germline ends. Note on this clone: Its antigen is not known. This sample also contains other DNA sequences that code for the same CDR3.

The specimen was CD8+ T cells sorted from blood, collected at week 24, from a patient treated with tofacitinib. V usage is TRBV13 and J usage is TRBJ1-1; D perhaps matches TRBD1 (5 bases). The sequence came from a human donor with alopecia areata. The DNA of the CDR3 is TGTGCCAGCAGCTTAGGCGGGGGCACTGAAGCTTTCTTT. Amino acid sequence: CASSLGGGTEAFF.